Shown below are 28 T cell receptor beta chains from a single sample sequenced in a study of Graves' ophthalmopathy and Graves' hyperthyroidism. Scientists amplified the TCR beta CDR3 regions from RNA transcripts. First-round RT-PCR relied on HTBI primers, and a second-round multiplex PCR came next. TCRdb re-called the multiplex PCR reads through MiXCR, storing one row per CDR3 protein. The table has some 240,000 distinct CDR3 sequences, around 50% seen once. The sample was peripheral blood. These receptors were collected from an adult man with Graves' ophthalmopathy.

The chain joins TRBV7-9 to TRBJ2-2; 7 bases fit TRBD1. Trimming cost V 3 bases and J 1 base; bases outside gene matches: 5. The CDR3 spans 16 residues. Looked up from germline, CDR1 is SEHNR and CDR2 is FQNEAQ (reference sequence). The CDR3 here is CASSLGTEQNTGELFF. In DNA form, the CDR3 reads TGTGCCAGCAGCTTGGGGACAGAACAGAACACCGGGGAGCTGTTTTTT.

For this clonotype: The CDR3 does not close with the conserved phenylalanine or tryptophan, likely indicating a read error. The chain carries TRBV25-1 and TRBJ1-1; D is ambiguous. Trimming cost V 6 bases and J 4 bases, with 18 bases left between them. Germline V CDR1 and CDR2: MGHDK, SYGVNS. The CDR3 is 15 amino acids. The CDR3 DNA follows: TGTGCCAGCAGCGCAGCCGGTTCTCTTATCACTGAAGCTTTCCTT. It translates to CASSAAGSLITEAFL.

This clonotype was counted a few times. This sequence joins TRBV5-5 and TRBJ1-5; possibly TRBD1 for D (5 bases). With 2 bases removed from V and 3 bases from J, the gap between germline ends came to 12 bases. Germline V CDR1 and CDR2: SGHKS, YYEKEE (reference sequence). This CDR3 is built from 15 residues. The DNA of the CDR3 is TGTGCCAGCAGCTTACAGGCCGAACTCAATCAGCCCCAGCATTTT. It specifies CASSLQAELNQPQHF.

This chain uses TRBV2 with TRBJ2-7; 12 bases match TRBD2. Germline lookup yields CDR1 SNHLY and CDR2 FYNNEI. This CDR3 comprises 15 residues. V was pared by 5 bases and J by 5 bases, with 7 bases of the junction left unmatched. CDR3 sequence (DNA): TGTGCCAGCAGTTACACGACTAGCGGGAGCGACGAGCAGTACTTC. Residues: CASSYTTSGSDEQYF.

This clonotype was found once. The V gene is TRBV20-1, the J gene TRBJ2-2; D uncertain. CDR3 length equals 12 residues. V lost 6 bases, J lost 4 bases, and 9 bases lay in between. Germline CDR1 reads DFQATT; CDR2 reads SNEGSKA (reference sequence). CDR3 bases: TGCAGTGCGCCCCGATTCACCGGGGAGCTGTTTTTT. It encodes CSAPRFTGELFF.

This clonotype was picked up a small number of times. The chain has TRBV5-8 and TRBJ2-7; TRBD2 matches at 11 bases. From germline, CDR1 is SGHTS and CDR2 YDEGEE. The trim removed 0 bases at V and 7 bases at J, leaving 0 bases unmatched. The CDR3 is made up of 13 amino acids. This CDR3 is CASSLGLAGEQYF. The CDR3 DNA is TGTGCCAGCAGCTTGGGACTAGCGGGGGAGCAGTACTTC.

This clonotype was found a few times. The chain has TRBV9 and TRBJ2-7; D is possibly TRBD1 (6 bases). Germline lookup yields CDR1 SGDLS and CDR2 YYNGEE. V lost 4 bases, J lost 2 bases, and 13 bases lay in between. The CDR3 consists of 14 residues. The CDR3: CASSPETGPYEQYF. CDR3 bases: TGTGCCAGCAGCCCCGAGACAGGACCCTACGAGCAGTACTTC.

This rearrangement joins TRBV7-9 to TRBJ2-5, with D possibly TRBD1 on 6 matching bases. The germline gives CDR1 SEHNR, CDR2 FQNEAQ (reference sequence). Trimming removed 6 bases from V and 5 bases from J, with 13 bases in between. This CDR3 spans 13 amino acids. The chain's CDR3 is CASRDTGTETQYF. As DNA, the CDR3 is TGTGCCAGCAGGGATACAGGGACGGAGACCCAGTACTTC.

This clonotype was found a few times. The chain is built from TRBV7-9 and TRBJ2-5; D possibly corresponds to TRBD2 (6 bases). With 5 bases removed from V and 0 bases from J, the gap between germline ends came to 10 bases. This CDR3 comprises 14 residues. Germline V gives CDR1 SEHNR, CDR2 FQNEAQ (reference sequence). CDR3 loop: CASSIGDYQETQYF. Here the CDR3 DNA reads TGTGCCAGCAGCATTGGGGACTACCAAGAGACCCAGTACTTC.

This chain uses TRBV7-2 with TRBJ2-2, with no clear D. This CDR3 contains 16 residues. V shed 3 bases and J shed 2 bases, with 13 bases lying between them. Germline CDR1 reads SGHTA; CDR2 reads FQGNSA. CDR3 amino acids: CASSLKIPYNTGELFF. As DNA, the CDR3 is TGTGCCAGCAGCTTGAAAATACCCTACAACACCGGGGAGCTGTTTTTT.

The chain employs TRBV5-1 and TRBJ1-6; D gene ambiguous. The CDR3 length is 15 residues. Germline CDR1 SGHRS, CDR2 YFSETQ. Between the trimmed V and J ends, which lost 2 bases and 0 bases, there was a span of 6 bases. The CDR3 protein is CASSFLSSYNSPLHF. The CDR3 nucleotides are TGCGCCAGCAGCTTTCTAAGCTCCTATAATTCACCCCTCCACTTT.

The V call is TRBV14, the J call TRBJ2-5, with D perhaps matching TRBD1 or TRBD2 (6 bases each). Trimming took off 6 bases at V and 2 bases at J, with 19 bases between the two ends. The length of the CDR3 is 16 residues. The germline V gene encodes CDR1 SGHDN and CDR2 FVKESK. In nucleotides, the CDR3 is TGTGCCAGCAGTCAGGTGGTTAGGGGGGTGCAAGAGACCCAGTACTTC. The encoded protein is CASSQVVRGVQETQYF.

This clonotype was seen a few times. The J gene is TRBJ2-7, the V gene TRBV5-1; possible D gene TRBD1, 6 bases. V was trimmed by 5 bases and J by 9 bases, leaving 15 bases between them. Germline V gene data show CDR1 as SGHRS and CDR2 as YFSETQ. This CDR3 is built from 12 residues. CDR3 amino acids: CASRQDSWGQYF. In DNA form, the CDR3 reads TGCGCCAGCAGGCAGGACAGTTGGGGGCAGTACTTC.

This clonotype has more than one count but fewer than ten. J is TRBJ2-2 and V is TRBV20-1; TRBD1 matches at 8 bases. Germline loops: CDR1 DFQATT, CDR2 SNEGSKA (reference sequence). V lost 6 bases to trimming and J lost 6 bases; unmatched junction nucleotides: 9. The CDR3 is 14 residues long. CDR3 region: CSAPGQAAAGELFF. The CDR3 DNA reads TGCAGTGCGCCGGGACAGGCCGCGGCCGGGGAGCTGTTTTTT.

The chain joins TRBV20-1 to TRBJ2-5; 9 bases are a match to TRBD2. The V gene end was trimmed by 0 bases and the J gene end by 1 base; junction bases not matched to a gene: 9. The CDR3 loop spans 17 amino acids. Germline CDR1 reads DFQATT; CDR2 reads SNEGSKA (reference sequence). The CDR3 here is CSARDIVQREAQETQYF. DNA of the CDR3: TGCAGTGCTAGAGATATAGTCCAGCGGGAGGCCCAAGAGACCCAGTACTTC.

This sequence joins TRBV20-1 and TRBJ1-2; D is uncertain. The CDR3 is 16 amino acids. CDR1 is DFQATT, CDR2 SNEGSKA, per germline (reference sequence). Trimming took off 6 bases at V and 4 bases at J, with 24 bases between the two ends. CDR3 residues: CSASSLRTDPLYGYTF. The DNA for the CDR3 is TGCAGTGCCAGCAGCCTTCGGACCGACCCTCTCTATGGCTACACCTTC.

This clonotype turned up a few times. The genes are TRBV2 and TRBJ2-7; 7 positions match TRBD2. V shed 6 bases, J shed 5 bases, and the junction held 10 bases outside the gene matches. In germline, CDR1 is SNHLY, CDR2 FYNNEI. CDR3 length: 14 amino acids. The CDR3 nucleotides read TGTGCCAGCAGGCGAACGCGGGGGACGGACGAGCAGTACTTC. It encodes CASRRTRGTDEQYF.

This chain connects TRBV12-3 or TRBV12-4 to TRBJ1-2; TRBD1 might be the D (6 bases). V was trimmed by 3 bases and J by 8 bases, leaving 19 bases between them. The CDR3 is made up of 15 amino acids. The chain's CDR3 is CASSFIQGPAMGYTF. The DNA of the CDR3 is TGTGCCAGCAGTTTTATCCAGGGGCCAGCTATGGGCTACACCTTC.

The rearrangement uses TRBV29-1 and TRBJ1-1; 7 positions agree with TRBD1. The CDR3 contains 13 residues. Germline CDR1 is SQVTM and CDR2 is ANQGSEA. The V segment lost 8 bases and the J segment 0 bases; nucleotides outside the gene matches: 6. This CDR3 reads CSLGQVMNTEAFF. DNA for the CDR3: TGCAGCTTAGGACAGGTCATGAACACTGAAGCTTTCTTT. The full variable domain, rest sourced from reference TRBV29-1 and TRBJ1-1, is SAVISQKPSRDICQRGTSLTIQCQVDSQVTMMFWYRQQPGQSLTLIATANQGSEATYESGFVIDKFPISRPNLTFSTLTVSNMSPEDSSIYLCSLGQVMNTEAFFGQGTRLTVV.

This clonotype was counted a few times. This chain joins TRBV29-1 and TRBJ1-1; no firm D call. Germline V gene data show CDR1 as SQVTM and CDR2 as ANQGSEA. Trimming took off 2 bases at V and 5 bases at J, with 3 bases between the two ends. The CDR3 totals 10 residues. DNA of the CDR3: TGCAGCGTTGAAATTACTGAAGCTTTCTTT. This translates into CSVEITEAFF.

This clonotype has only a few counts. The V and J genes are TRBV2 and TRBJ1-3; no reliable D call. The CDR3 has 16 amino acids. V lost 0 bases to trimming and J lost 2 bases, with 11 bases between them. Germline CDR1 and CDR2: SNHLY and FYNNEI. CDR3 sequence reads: CASSEARVTPGNTIYF. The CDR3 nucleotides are TGTGCCAGCAGTGAAGCGAGGGTAACGCCTGGAAACACCATATATTTT.

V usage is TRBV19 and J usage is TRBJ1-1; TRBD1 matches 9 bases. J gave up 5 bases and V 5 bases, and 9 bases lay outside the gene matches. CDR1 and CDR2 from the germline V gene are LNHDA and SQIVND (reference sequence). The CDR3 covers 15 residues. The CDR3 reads CASSPTGGLGTEAFF. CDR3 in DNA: TGTGCCAGTAGTCCAACAGGGGGCCTTGGGACTGAAGCTTTCTTT.

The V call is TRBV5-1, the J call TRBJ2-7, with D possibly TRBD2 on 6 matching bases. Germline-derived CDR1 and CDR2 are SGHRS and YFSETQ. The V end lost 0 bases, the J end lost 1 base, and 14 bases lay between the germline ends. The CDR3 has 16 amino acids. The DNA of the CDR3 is TGCGCCAGCAGCTTGGAGGGCGGGGAAACATCCTACGAGCAGTACTTC. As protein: CASSLEGGETSYEQYF.

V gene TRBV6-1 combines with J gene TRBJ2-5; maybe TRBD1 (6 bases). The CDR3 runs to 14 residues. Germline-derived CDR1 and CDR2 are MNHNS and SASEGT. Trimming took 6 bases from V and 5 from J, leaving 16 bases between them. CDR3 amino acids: CASSRAGASETQYF. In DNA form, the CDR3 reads TGTGCCAGCAGCCGAGCAGGGGCTAGCGAGACCCAGTACTTC.

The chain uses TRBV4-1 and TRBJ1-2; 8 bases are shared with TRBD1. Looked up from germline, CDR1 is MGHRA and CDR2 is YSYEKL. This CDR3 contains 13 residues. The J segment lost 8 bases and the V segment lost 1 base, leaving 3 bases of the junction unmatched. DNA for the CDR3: TGCGCCAGCAGCCAAGTCAGGGGGCAAGGCTACACCTTC. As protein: CASSQVRGQGYTF.

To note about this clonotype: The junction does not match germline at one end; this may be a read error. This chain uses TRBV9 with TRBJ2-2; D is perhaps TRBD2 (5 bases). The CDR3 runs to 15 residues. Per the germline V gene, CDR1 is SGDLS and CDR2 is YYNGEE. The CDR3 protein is CASSRGMQDAGELFF. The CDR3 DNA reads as TGCGCCAGCAGTCGAGGGATGCAGGACGCCGGGGAGCTGTTTTTT.

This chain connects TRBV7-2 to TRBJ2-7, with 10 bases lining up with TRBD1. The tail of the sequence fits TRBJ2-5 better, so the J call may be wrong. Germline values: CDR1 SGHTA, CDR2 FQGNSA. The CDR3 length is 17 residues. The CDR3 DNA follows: TGTGCCAGCAGCTTAGGCGTCGTGGACAGGGGGCAAGAGACCCAGTACTTC. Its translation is CASSLGVVDRGQETQYF.

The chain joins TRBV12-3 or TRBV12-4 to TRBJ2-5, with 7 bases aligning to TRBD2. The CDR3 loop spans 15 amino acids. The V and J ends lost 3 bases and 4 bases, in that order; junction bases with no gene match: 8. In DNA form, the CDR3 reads TGTGCCAGCAGTTTTTTGAGCGGGAACCCAGAGACCCAGTACTTC. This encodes CASSFLSGNPETQYF.